This entry lists 20 T cell receptor beta chains sequenced from one sample in a study of Ad26.COV2.S vaccination and SARS-CoV-2 variants. Sequencing used immunoSEQ multiplex PCR; TCRdb keeps in-frame clones, though not all of them. Found here are about 140,000 clones, 86% of them singletons; the top ten hold 4% to 6%. Material: peripheral blood, obtained after recovery from COVID-19. All receptors come from a human donor who had recovered from COVID-19.

This rearrangement joins TRBV6-5 to TRBJ2-7, with D perhaps matching TRBD1 (5 bases). The CDR3 covers 14 residues. Trimming took 8 bases from V and 3 from J, leaving 17 bases between them. Germline assignment: CDR1 MNHEY and CDR2 SVGAGI. CDR3 loop: CASSETALLYEQYF. The CDR3 DNA sequence: TGTGCCAGCTCTGAGACAGCCCTACTCTACGAGCAGTACTTC.

J is TRBJ2-7 and V is TRBV6-5; TRBD1 is a possible D gene (5 bases). Germline CDR1 and CDR2: MNHEY and SVGAGI. There are 16 residues in the CDR3. V dropped 2 bases and J dropped 0 bases, with 14 bases sitting between them. The CDR3, as DNA: TGTGCCAGCAGTTACGACCCACAGGATTACTCCTACGAGCAGTACTTC. Protein sequence: CASSYDPQDYSYEQYF.

CDR3 sequence (DNA): TGTGCCAGCAGTGAAATGATGTCGGGCGGCTGGGAGACCCAGTACTTC. Residues: CASSEMMSGGWETQYF. V is TRBV6-1 and J is TRBJ2-5; no clear D. From germline, CDR1 is MNHNS and CDR2 SASEGT. V lost 2 bases and J lost 5, with 18 bases in between. The CDR3 has 16 amino acids.

The chain employs TRBV6-5 and TRBJ2-7; D is ambiguous. V was shortened by 8 bases and J by 0 bases, with 8 bases between the two germline ends. The CDR3 runs 12 residues. CDR1 is MNHEY and CDR2 is SVGAGI in the germline V gene. The CDR3 sequence is CASSVSSYEQYF. CDR3 in DNA: TGTGCCAGCTCCGTCAGCTCCTACGAGCAGTACTTC.

V and J are TRBV6-5 and TRBJ1-5; 8 bases fit TRBD1. The CDR3 covers 15 residues. Per the germline V gene, CDR1 is MNHEY and CDR2 is SVGAGI. The trim removed 6 bases at V and 6 bases at J, leaving 10 bases unmatched. The CDR3: CASRPDRGSVQPQHF. The CDR3 DNA is TGTGCCAGCAGACCCGACAGGGGAAGTGTTCAGCCCCAGCATTTT.

The chain couples TRBV6-6 to TRBJ1-1; TRBD1 agrees at 8 bases. The CDR3 runs 13 residues. In germline, CDR1 is MNHNY, CDR2 SVGAGI (reference sequence). V lost 10 bases to trimming and J lost 5 bases; unmatched junction nucleotides: 9. The CDR3 DNA is TGTGCCACCCTTCAGGGGGCCGGAACTGAAGCTTTCTTT. It specifies CATLQGAGTEAFF.

The V call is TRBV4-1, the J call TRBJ1-4, with D tentatively TRBD1 (6 bases). CDR1 and CDR2 (germline): MGHRA, YSYEKL. The V end lost 0 bases, the J end lost 6 bases, and 11 bases lay between the germline ends. This CDR3 has 15 residues. In nucleotides, the CDR3 is TGCGCCAGCAGCCAAGAATGGGGGGCATATGAAAAACTGTTTTTT. It specifies CASSQEWGAYEKLFF.

The V call is TRBV5-6, the J call TRBJ1-5; D remains unclear. V dropped 0 bases and J dropped 0 bases, with 16 bases sitting between them. The CDR3 is 18 residues long. Per the germline V gene, CDR1 is SGHDT and CDR2 is YYEEEE. CDR3 nucleotide sequence: TGTGCCAGCAGCTTGGGTGACCGGCCGGCGAATAGCAATCAGCCCCAGCATTTT. It translates to CASSLGDRPANSNQPQHF.

The CDR3 reads CASSFRGWNEAFF. The CDR3 coding sequence is TGTGCCAGCAGTTTTAGGGGATGGAATGAAGCTTTCTTT. This sequence joins TRBV28 and TRBJ1-1, with D possibly TRBD1 on 5 matching bases. V lost 3 bases to trimming and J lost 7 bases, with 12 bases between them. From germline, CDR1 is MDHEN and CDR2 SYDVKM. The CDR3 length is 13 residues.

A remark on this clone: Other DNA sequences in this specimen translate into the identical CDR3. This chain uses TRBV28 with TRBJ2-5; D is ambiguous. Germline lookup yields CDR1 MDHEN and CDR2 SYDVKM. There are 11 residues in the CDR3. Trimming took off 3 bases at V and 5 bases at J, with 4 bases between the two ends. The DNA for the CDR3 is TGTGCCAGCAGTTTGCGGGAGACCCAGTACTTC. Translation gives CASSLRETQYF.

The chain joins TRBV5-1 to TRBJ2-3; D uncertain. CDR1 is SGHRS, CDR2 YFSETQ, per germline. The CDR3 has 14 amino acids. V was cut by 0 bases and J by 1 base, with 6 bases left in between. CDR3 region: CASSLARRTDTQYF. In DNA form, the CDR3 reads TGCGCCAGCAGCTTGGCCAGACGCACAGATACGCAGTATTTT. Drawing the rest from reference TRBV5-1 and TRBJ2-3, the complete variable domain is KAGVTQTPRYLIKTRGQQVTLSCSPISGHRSVSWYQQTPGQGLQFLFEYFSETQRNKGNFPGRFSGRQFSNSRSEMNVSTLELGDSALYLCASSLARRTDTQYFGPGTRLTVL.

The V call is TRBV28, the J call TRBJ2-5; 7 bases align to TRBD1. The CDR3 sequence is 14 residues long. The germline CDR1 and CDR2 sequences are MDHEN and SYDVKM. J lost 0 bases, V lost 6 bases, and 4 bases had no gene match. Here the CDR3 reads CASSTDRDQETQYF. Written as DNA, the CDR3 is TGTGCCAGCAGCACCGACAGGGACCAAGAGACCCAGTACTTC.

The chain joins TRBV19 to TRBJ1-3; D call uncertain. Trimming removed 7 bases from V and 0 bases from J, with 7 bases in between. Germline V gene data show CDR1 as LNHDA and CDR2 as SQIVND (reference sequence). The CDR3 runs to 13 residues. In DNA, the CDR3 is TGTGCCAGTACGTTGAGCTCTGGAAACACCATATATTTT. Translating gives CASTLSSGNTIYF.

The genes are TRBV12-5 and TRBJ1-3, with D perhaps TRBD1 (5 bases). V gave up 7 bases and J gave up 0 bases, with 7 bases separating them. Germline CDR1 and CDR2: LGHNT and FRNRAP. CDR3 length: 13 amino acids. The chain's CDR3 is CASAGTSGNTIYF. CDR3 in DNA: TGTGCTAGTGCTGGGACCTCTGGAAACACCATATATTTT.

The rearrangement joins TRBV7-9 to TRBJ1-3; D remains ambiguous. The V end lost 0 bases, the J end lost 0 bases, and 9 bases lay between the germline ends. Germline V gene data show CDR1 as SEHNR and CDR2 as FQNEAQ (reference sequence). The CDR3 is made up of 16 amino acids. The chain's CDR3 is CASSLAMGASGNTIYF. In DNA form, the CDR3 reads TGTGCCAGCAGCTTAGCGATGGGAGCCTCTGGAAACACCATATATTTT.

This chain uses TRBV7-8 with TRBJ2-3; D is uncertain. V was shortened by 6 bases and J by 2 bases, with 9 bases between the two germline ends. This CDR3 has 13 amino acids. The germline V gene has CDR1 SGHVS and CDR2 FQNEAQ. The CDR3 region has the DNA TGTGCCAGCAGGAGGCGGAACACAGATACGCAGTATTTT. As protein: CASRRRNTDTQYF.

The rearrangement uses TRBV6-5 and TRBJ1-2; D is unclear. This CDR3 is built from 15 residues. V lost 6 bases and J 5 bases, leaving 19 bases between the germline ends. Germline V gives CDR1 MNHEY, CDR2 SVGAGI. DNA of the CDR3: TGTGCCAGCAGCCCCCTTCGGATTTTAGAGTATGGCTACACCTTC. Translation gives CASSPLRILEYGYTF.

This clone was counted once. The chain employs TRBV7-2 and TRBJ2-1; D is ambiguous. Per the germline V gene, CDR1 is SGHTA and CDR2 is FQGNSA. Trimming left V 1 base short and J 1 base short, with 8 bases between. The CDR3 runs to 15 residues. In DNA form, the CDR3 reads TGTGCCAGCAGCTTAGAGCAACAGTCCTACAATGAGCAGTTCTTC. It encodes CASSLEQQSYNEQFF.

The rearrangement uses TRBV6-6 and TRBJ2-7, with D perhaps matching TRBD2 (5 bases). The V gene's germline CDR1 is MNHNY and CDR2 SVGAGI (reference sequence). The CDR3 contains 14 residues. Trimming left V 7 bases short and J 0 bases short, with 13 bases between. CDR3 bases: TGTGCCAGCACGAGACTAAGCGGCTCCTACGAGCAGTACTTC. It specifies CASTRLSGSYEQYF.

The chain combines TRBV11-2 with TRBJ1-3, with a possible D match to TRBD1 (5 bases). Looked up from germline, CDR1 is SGHAT and CDR2 is FQNNGV. The CDR3 length is 13 residues. V lost 7 bases and J 3 bases, leaving 10 bases between the germline ends. CDR3 loop: CASTTTVGNTIYF. The CDR3 DNA follows: TGTGCCAGCACAACGACAGTTGGAAACACCATATATTTT.